This TCR beta chain was sequenced for a study of vaccination and CD4 T cells after COVID-19. Overall study context: Participants received two doses of either BNT162b2 or mRNA-1273 vaccine. Overlapping spike peptides served as the stimulus for the cells. These peptides came from SARS-CoV-2 and from the common cold coronaviruses HCoV-NL63, HCoV-OC43 and HCoV-229E.

Treatment specified: roughly 10-day PBMC culture with coronavirus spike peptide pools or control peptides (ViraFEST assay). Those CD4+ T cells from the unexposed donor predate the COVID-19 pandemic (2011-2018). At the Johns Hopkins FTIC core, DNA taken from cultured CD4+ T cells was sequenced by way of the Oncomine TCR Beta short-read assay. MiXCR was run by TCRdb on the PCR reads, yielding one entry per CDR3 protein. The sample consists of some 7,000 distinct CDR3 sequences, less than 40% of them appearing once. The V gene's germline CDR1 is DFQATT and CDR2 SNEGSKA (reference sequence). V gave up 5 bases and J gave up 7 bases; unmatched junction bases: 8. The CDR3 extends over 14 amino acids. A word on this clonotype: Its antigen remains unknown.

Source material: CD4+ T cells from blood, cultured in vitro. This chain uses TRBV20-1 with TRBJ1-3, with TRBD1 identical over 10 bases. The receptor was isolated from a human donor in good health. CDR3 nucleotides: TGCAGTGCTGGAGGGGGACAGGGGAGTAACACCATATATTTT. Translation: CSAGGGQGSNTIYF.